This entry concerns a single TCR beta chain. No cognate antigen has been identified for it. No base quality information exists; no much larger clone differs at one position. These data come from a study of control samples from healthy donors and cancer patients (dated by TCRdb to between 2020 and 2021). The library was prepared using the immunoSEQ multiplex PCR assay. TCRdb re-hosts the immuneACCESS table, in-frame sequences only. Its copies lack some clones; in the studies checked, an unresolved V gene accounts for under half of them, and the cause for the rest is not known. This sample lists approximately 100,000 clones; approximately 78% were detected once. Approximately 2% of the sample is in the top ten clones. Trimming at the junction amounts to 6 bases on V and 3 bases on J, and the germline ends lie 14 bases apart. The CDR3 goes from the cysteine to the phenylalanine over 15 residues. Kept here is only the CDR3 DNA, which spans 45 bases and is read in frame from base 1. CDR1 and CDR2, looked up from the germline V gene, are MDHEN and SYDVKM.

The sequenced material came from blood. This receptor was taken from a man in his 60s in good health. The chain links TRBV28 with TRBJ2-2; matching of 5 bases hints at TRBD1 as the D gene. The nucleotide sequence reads TGTGCCAGCAGGGGTCAGGGTTTGGACACCGGGGAGCTGTTTTTT. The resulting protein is CASRGQGLDTGELFF.